The sequence of this TCR beta chain was determined in a study of OX40 agonist ivuxolimab in advanced cancers. Concerning the study at large: The costimulatory receptor OX40 (CD134) was targeted by ivuxolimab, a fully human IgG2 agonistic monoclonal antibody. The purpose of peripheral TCRbeta sequencing was to test whether ivuxolimab changed TCR sequence diversity and led to clonal T-cell expansion. Partial responses occurred in three dose-escalation patients: two with cutaneous melanoma and one with hepatocellular carcinoma. Intravenous ivuxolimab was administered to patients every 2 weeks at six dose levels: 0.01, 0.1, 0.3, 1.5, 3 and 10 mg/kg. The dose-escalation cohort was 80% to 90% male with a mean age of about 60 years, ranging from roughly 20 to 80. The monotherapy dose-escalation portion (N of about 50 patients) of the phase I ivuxolimab trial is reported in the paper. Prior anti-PD-1, anti-PD-L1 or anti-CTLA-4 therapy was permitted, and checkpoint inhibitors had been received by about 37% of dose-escalation patients. Among the 50 to 55 dose-escalation patients, about 19 had hepatocellular carcinoma, around 15 melanoma, 9 renal cell carcinoma and 9 head and neck cancer. Overall results and qualifications from the work: Antigen specificity was not determined for the clonally expanded peripheral T cells. In partial responders in the 0.1-3.0 mg/kg groups, normalized peripheral clonal expansion was found to be among the lowest, especially among CD8+ T cells. On average, CD8+ T cells showed more expanded clones than CD4+ T cells after ivuxolimab. Low levels of normalized T-cell clonal expansion were also seen in some patients who did not respond. Clonal expansion of both CD4+ and CD8+ blood T cells was observed from baseline to week 6 at doses 0.1 to 3.0 mg/kg.

At the junction V is shortened by 3 bases and J by 1 base, with 10 bases in between. The CDR3, cysteine through phenylalanine, is 16 amino acids long. Of all the DNA, just the CDR3 is kept, 48 bases in frame from base 1. Based on the germline V gene (reference sequence), the CDR1 and CDR2 sequences are LNHDA and SQIVND. Of note for this clone: It has no known antigen specificity. Base quality data are lacking; no much larger clone is found one base away.

The trial excluded patients who had a history of autoimmune disease or were on systemic immunosuppression. In every dose cohort, peripheral blood was drawn for TCR sequencing at baseline, cycle 4 day 1, and cycle 7 day 1. Samples were obtained from an open-label, multicenter, first-in-human phase I dose-escalation trial of ivuxolimab. Adults with locally advanced or metastatic melanoma, renal cell, hepatocellular, or head and neck squamous cell carcinoma were enrolled in the trial. CD4+ and CD8+ T cells were sorted separately from peripheral blood before TCR sequencing. Genomic DNA was isolated from the sorted cells so that the TCRbeta CDR3 region could be sequenced. The immunoSEQ Assay was used to sequence the TCRbeta CDR3 regions. The table was pulled from immuneACCESS by TCRdb, which kept in-frame rearrangements only. Such tables lose some clones; where checked, under half of the loss comes from unresolved V genes, and the rest has no known cause. The sample profile shows fewer than 55,000 clones; over 75% of them were found once. Jointly, the top ten make up about 11% of the sample.

The sequences come from CD4+ or CD8+ T cells sorted from blood, collected in a trial of the OX40 agonist ivuxolimab. This clonotype originated in an adult with an advanced solid tumor such as melanoma, head and neck, liver or kidney cancer. The V gene is TRBV19 and the J gene is TRBJ2-6; a tentative D match to TRBD2 spans 6 bases. The CDR3 loop reads CASSIPGDSGANVLTF. At the DNA level, the sequence is TGTGCCAGTAGTATCCCGGGGGATTCTGGGGCCAACGTCCTGACTTTC.